What follows describes a single T cell receptor beta chain. Its specificity is not known. Positive CCR7 selection of CD45RO-negative cells yielded the naive CD8 cells, and terminally differentiated effector memory CD45RA+ cells were excluded. These data are taken from a study of shared clonotypes between healthy human individuals. About the research overall: Ranging from 18 to 49 in age, donors were two women and a few men.

Study results and caveats: Of the naive CD4 clonotypes, around 5% were shared across a handful of donors. Only a few donors were included, so the genetic and exposure-history diversity represented was limited.

The authors distributed each subset's genomic DNA evenly over several immunoSEQ plates. Sequencing was performed with immunoSEQ multiplex PCR; in TCRdb, only in-frame clones are kept and a portion is missing. The sample records under 1 million clones, just over 95% being singletons. Trimming left V 1 base short and J 2 bases short, with 12 bases between. The germline V gene encodes CDR1 SGHAT and CDR2 FQNNGV. The CDR3 totals 15 residues. The gene calls are TRBV11-2 and TRBJ2-7; either TRBD1 or TRBD2 may fit D (5 bases each). The sequence was obtained from a young man in good health. Sequences were obtained from naive CD8+ T cells sorted from blood. The CDR3, as DNA: TGTGCCAGCAGCTTAGGACGTACGGGGCCCTACGAGCAGTACTTC. Residues: CASSLGRTGPYEQYF.